Listed here is a single T cell receptor beta chain. This PCR relied on a set of 60 Vbeta primers and 13 Jbeta primers. Method: immunoSEQ multiplex PCR; TCRdb's copy keeps in-frame clones and lacks some. This sample carries 40,000 to 45,000 clones, with more than 5% going to the ten biggest clones. The entry originates in a study of cytomegalovirus exposure and HLA in healthy donors. V gave up 6 bases and J gave up 4 bases, with 16 bases separating them. The germline V gene has CDR1 MNHEY and CDR2 SMNVEV (reference sequence). This CDR3 has 15 residues. The V gene is TRBV27, the J gene TRBJ1-5, with TRBD1 as a possible D gene (5 bases). The sequence was obtained from a man aged 30 to 39 in good health and CMV-seronegative. The sequencing sample was made of PBMCs. Written as DNA, the CDR3 is TGTGCCAGCAGGCTTCGACAGTTCGGGAATCAGCCCCAGCATTTT. Its protein is CASRLRQFGNQPQHF.